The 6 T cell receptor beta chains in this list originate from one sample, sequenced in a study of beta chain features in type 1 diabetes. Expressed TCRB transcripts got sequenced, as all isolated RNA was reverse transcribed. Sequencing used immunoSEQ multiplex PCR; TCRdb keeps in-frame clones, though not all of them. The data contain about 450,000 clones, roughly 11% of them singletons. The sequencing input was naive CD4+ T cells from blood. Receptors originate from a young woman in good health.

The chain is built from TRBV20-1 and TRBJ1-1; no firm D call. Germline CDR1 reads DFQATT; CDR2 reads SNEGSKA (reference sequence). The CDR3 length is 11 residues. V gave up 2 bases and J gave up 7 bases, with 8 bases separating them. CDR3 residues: CSARKVNEAFF. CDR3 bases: TGCAGTGCTAGAAAGGTAAATGAAGCTTTCTTT.

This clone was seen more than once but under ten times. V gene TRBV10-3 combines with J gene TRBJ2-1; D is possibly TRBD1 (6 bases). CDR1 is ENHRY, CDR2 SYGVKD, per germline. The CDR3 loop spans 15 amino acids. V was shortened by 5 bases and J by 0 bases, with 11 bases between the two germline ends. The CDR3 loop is CAISLGGFSYNEQFF. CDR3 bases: TGTGCCATCAGTTTAGGGGGTTTCTCCTACAATGAGCAGTTCTTC.

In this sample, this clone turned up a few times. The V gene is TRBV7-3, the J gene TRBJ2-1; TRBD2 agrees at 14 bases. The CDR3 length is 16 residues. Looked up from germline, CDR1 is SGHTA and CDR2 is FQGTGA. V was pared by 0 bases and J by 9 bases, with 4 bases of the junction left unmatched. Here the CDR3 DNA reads TGTGCCAGCAGCTTAACCGGGACTAGCGGGAGAGGTGAGCAGTTCTTC. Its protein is CASSLTGTSGRGEQFF.

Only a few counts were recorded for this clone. The CDR3 is CAWSAAGTGGNTIYF. In DNA form, the CDR3 reads TGTGCCTGGAGTGCCGCTGGGACAGGCGGAAACACCATATATTTT. The chain couples TRBV30 to TRBJ1-3; 8 bases line up with TRBD1. The CDR3 is 15 amino acids. Per the germline V gene, CDR1 is GTSNPN and CDR2 is SVGIG (reference sequence). V was pared by 1 base and J by 4 bases, with 6 bases of the junction left unmatched.

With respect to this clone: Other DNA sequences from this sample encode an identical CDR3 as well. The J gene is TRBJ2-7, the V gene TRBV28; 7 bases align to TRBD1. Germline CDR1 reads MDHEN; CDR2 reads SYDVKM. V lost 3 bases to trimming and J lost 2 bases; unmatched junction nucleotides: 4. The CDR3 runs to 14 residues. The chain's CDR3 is CASSFGDRAYEQYV. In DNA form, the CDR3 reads TGTGCCAGCAGTTTCGGCGACAGGGCCTACGAGCAGTACGTC.

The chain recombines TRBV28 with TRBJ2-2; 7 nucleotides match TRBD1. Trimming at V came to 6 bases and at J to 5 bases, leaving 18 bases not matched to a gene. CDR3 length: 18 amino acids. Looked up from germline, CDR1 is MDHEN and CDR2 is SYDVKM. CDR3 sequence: CASRNRGWSRRLTGELFF. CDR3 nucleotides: TGTGCCAGCAGAAACAGGGGTTGGTCTAGAAGATTAACCGGGGAGCTGTTTTTT.